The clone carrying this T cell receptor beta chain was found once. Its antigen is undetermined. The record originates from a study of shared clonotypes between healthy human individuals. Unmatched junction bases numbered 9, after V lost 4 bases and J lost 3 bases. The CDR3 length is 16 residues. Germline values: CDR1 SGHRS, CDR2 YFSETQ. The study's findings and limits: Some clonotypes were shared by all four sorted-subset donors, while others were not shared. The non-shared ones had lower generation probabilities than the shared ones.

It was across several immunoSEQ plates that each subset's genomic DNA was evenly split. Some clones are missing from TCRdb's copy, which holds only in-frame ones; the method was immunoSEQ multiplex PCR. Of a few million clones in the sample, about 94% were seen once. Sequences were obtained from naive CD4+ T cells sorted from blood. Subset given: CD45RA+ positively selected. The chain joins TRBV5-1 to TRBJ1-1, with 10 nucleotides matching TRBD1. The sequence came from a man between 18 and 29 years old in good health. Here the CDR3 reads CASSKRTGGGDTEAFF. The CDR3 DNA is TGCGCCAGCAGCAAACGGACAGGGGGAGGAGACACTGAAGCTTTCTTT.